Listed below are T cell receptor beta chains from one sample, sequenced in a study of blood T cells in healthy people across ages. TCRdb re-called the 5' RACE reads through MiXCR, storing one row per CDR3 protein. Of 1.6 million or so distinct CDR3 sequences in the sample, 34% were seen once. Sequencing was done on a sample of blood. The source of these receptors is a woman in her twenties or thirties in good health. Each CDR3 is given with its conserved first and last residue. Fields, in order: clone size, D gene, J gene, V gene, CDR3 DNA, CDR3 protein. D genes are given only for firm matches. For some rows the clone size is stated as once, few or many, or as a class when expanded; others skip it.

. | . | TRBJ2-7 | TRBV2 | TGTGCCAGCACCACGGGTCCGGGAGCCTACGAGCAGTACTTC | CASTTGPGAYEQYF
few | . | TRBJ2-6 | TRBV7-9 | TGTACCAGCAGCTCTACCCAGGGGGTCCTGACTTTC | CTSSSTQGVLTF
many | TRBD2 | TRBJ2-1 | TRBV25-1 | TGTGCCAGCAGTGACCCCGGACTAGCGGCTGCCTACAATGAGCAGTTCTTC | CASSDPGLAAAYNEQFF
few | . | TRBJ1-1 | TRBV20-1 | TGCAGTGCGCCGAAACAGGGAAACACTGAAGCTTTCTTT | CSAPKQGNTEAFF
. | . | TRBJ2-7 | TRBV5-1 | TGCGCCAGCAGCTTGGCCTCGGGGGAGGCCTTTTACGAGCAGTACTTC | CASSLASGEAFYEQYF
few | TRBD2 | TRBJ2-7 | TRBV4-1 | TGCGCCAGCAGCCAAGTCGGGCTAGCGGGGGACGAGCAGTACTTC | CASSQVGLAGDEQYF
. | . | TRBJ2-7 | TRBV20-1 | TGCACCTGCGGTGATAGCCCCCACGAGCAGTACTTC | CTCGDSPHEQYF
few | TRBD2 | TRBJ2-7 | TRBV27 | TGTGCCAGCAGCCCTACTAGCGCCGGAAACGAGCAGTACTTC | CASSPTSAGNEQYF
. | . | TRBJ2-7 | TRBV30 | TGTGCCTGGAGTGTACAGGTCCAGCGGACGAGAACCTACGAGCAGTACTTC | CAWSVQVQRTRTYEQYF
once | . | TRBJ2-1 | TRBV11-3 | TGTGCCAGCAGTTCTGAGGGGGAGGGGGCCTACAATGAGCAGTTCTTC | CASSSEGEGAYNEQFF
. | . | TRBJ1-5 | TRBV5-5 | TGTGCCAGCAGCTTGGACAGGCCCGATCAGCCCCAGCATTTT | CASSLDRPDQPQHF
. | TRBD1 | TRBJ2-1 | TRBV7-2 | TGTGCCAGCAGCTCCGGTAGCGACAGGGCTGGGAATGAGCAGTTCTTC | CASSSGSDRAGNEQFF
. | . | TRBJ2-1 | TRBV12-3/TRBV12-4 | TGTGCCAGCATCAAGGACTATGTAACGAGTGAGCAGTTCTTC | CASIKDYVTSEQFF
. | . | TRBJ2-7 | TRBV6-1 | TGTGCCAGCAGCCGACAGGATATCTCCTACGAGCAGTACTTC | CASSRQDISYEQYF
. | TRBD2 | TRBJ2-5 | TRBV6-5 | TGTGCCAGCAGAGCAGCGGGGGGGCCGGTGACCCAGTACTTC | CASRAAGGPVTQYF
. | TRBD2 | TRBJ2-5 | TRBV7-6 | TGTGCCAGCAGCTGGGGACTAGCGCCCCAAGCGACCCAGTACTTC | CASSWGLAPQATQYF
few | . | TRBJ1-1 | TRBV27 | TGTGCCAGCAGCGGCCGGGGGGCGAGCACTGAAGCTTTCTTT | CASSGRGASTEAFF
few | . | TRBJ2-3 | TRBV28 | TGTGCCAGCAGTCGAACCTCCCCCGATACGCAGTATTTT | CASSRTSPDTQYF
. | . | TRBJ2-1 | TRBV6-2/TRBV6-3 | TGTGCCAGCAGACCGCAGGGACGTGAGCAGTTCTTC | CASRPQGREQFF
few | . | TRBJ2-1 | TRBV7-3 | TGTGCCAGCAGCTTACAGAGGGAGAATGAGCAGTTCTTC | CASSLQRENEQFF
many | . | TRBJ1-1 | TRBV12-3/TRBV12-4 | TGTGCCAGCAGCTATACCGGGGGCACTGAAGCTTTCTTT | CASSYTGGTEAFF
many | . | TRBJ2-1 | TRBV10-3 | TGTGCCATCAGTGAGTCGGGGATTGAGCAGTTCTTC | CAISESGIEQFF
. | . | TRBJ1-2 | TRBV29-1 | TGCAGCGGTTGGAATACCAACTATGGCTACACCTTC | CSGWNTNYGYTF
many | . | TRBJ2-3 | TRBV29-1 | TGCAGCACTCGGACAGTCCGGACAGATACGCAGTATTTT | CSTRTVRTDTQYF
. | TRBD2 | TRBJ2-3 | TRBV9 | TGTGCCAGCAGCGTAGCTCCACTAGCGCTCACAGATACGCAGTATTTT | CASSVAPLALTDTQYF
. | . | TRBJ1-2 | TRBV28 | TGTGCCAGCAGTTTGGGCCAGACCGCGAGAACCTATGGCTACACCTTC | CASSLGQTARTYGYTF
. | . | TRBJ2-1 | TRBV19 | TGTGCCAGTAGTATCTCGCAGTACAATGAGCAGTTCTTC | CASSISQYNEQFF
. | TRBD2 | TRBJ2-7 | TRBV6-5 | TGTACCAGCAGTTACTCCGGACTAGCGGGAACCTACGAGCAGTACTTC | CTSSYSGLAGTYEQYF
. | TRBD1 | TRBJ1-4 | TRBV4-1 | TGCGCCAGCAGCAGGTACGGGACAGCAACTAATGAAAAACTGTTTTTT | CASSRYGTATNEKLFF